The clone carrying this T cell receptor beta chain was recorded many times. Antigen specificity is unknown. Building of the TCR beta libraries involved iRepertoire HTBI primers and Arm-PCR of CDR3 regions. TCRdb reprocessed the multiplex PCR reads with MiXCR, giving one entry per CDR3 protein. This sample has around 450,000 distinct CDR3 sequences, with 20% to 25% found just once. Per the germline V gene, CDR1 is SGHTA and CDR2 is FQGNSA. This CDR3 contains 15 residues. Trimming removed 0 bases from V and 0 bases from J, with 8 bases in between. These data belong to a study of regulatory T cells in long-lasting Graves disease. Study background: By definition, persistent Graves' disease involved antithyroid drugs for over 5 years alongside positive TSH receptor antibodies.

Specified time point: persistent/refractory GD, antithyroid drugs over 5 years with positive TRAb. The TCR library was prepared using RNA isolated from PBMCs. American Thyroid Association guidelines were used to diagnose Graves' disease. Study-wide points: TRBV28, TRBJ1-2 and TRBJ2-5 were favored in persistent disease. Persistent patients had more shared public clonotypes (under 3,000) than new patients (just over 950).

The chain couples TRBV7-2 to TRBJ1-2; D is uncertain. The sequence came from a female donor with Graves disease. The source was peripheral blood mononuclear cells (PBMCs), collected when the disease was refractory, from a patient treated with antithyroid drugs. CDR3 sequence reads: CASSLAAPANYGYTF. The CDR3 DNA is TGTGCCAGCAGCTTAGCAGCGCCAGCTAACTATGGCTACACCTTC.